This T cell receptor beta chain was sequenced during a study of blood T cell repertoires in COVID-19. Clones were read by immunoSEQ multiplex PCR, and TCRdb kept only the in-frame ones, dropping some. The data contain nearly 350,000 clones, 80% to 90% of them singletons. Germline CDR1 reads ENHRY; CDR2 reads SYGVKD. The CDR3 is made up of 13 amino acids. V lost 5 bases, J lost 1 base, and 8 bases lay in between. Seattle cases were enrolled at active infection and followed longitudinally. The V and J genes are TRBV10-3 and TRBJ1-2; D not certain. The sequenced sample was peripheral blood. This sequence was found in a woman aged 45 to 65 with COVID-19, enrolled during active disease. The CDR3 loop reads CAISHGYNYGYTF. CDR3 DNA sequence: TGTGCCATCAGTCACGGGTATAACTATGGCTACACCTTC.